This TCR delta chain was captured in a study of gamma-delta T cells after stem cell transplantation (dated by TCRdb to the mid-2010s). Libraries were built with RT-PCR. Reads for this sample came from an Illumina MiSeq. Clonotypes were called again by TCRdb from the public reads via CATT, and duplicate nucleotide sequences were then merged into one entry. The sample profile shows a few thousand delta-chain clones; 7.5% to 8.5% of them were found once. Of the sample, 11% falls within the top ten clones. There are 15 amino acids in the CDR3, from cysteine to phenylalanine inclusive. Only the CDR3 DNA stays, 45 bases, in frame from base 1. According to the germline V gene, CDR1 reads GEAIGNYY and CDR2 reads EKD. Judged by its sample share, this clone qualifies as medium-sized (0.01 to 0.1%). What this receptor recognizes is not known. The junction differs from germline at one of its ends, possibly a read error.

This receptor was taken from a human donor. It is not recorded whose cells these are; they may come from a transplant donor. The V and J genes are TRDV2 and TRDJ1, with no reliable assignment of the D segment. Sequenced input: gamma-delta T cells. CDR3 region: CACDTVEARTDNLIF. The sequence in DNA is TGTGCCTGTGACACCGTAGAAGCAAGGACCGATAACCTCATCTTT.